This TCR beta chain was profiled in a study of OX40 agonist ivuxolimab in advanced cancers. Overall study: Ivuxolimab was administered intravenously to patients at 0.01 to 10 mg/kg every 2 weeks.

A remark on this clone: Its antigen is unidentified.

With autoimmune disease history or systemic immunosuppression, patients were excluded. Study findings and constraints: Clonal expansion from baseline to week 6 occurred in both CD4+ and CD8+ T cells. There were, on average, more expanded clones in CD8+ T cells than in CD4+.

The table came from immunoSEQ multiplex PCR; TCRdb's copy has only in-frame clones and leaves some out. The sample holds about 67,000 clones, roughly four fifths seen once. Here the sequenced sample was CD4+ or CD8+ T cells sorted from blood, taken in a trial of the OX40 agonist ivuxolimab. This clonotype was sampled from an adult with an advanced solid tumor such as melanoma, head and neck, liver or kidney cancer.

CDR3 coding DNA: TGTGCCAGTAGTTTGGTAGGGGGGGCAAAAGAAGCTTTCTTT. Encoded protein: CASSLVGGAKEAFF. This chain joins TRBV19 and TRBJ1-1, with TRBD1 as a possible D gene (6 bases). The CDR3 is made up of 14 amino acids. The V end lost 5 bases, the J end lost 8 bases, and 18 bases lay between the germline ends. Germline values: CDR1 LNHDA, CDR2 SQIVND (reference sequence).